These 20 T cell receptor beta chains were all obtained from the same sample, sequenced in a study of blood T cell repertoires in COVID-19. Here immunoSEQ multiplex PCR was the method, and the copy in TCRdb shows in-frame clones only, minus some. The profile covers roughly 180,000 clones, with roughly 82% appearing a single time and roughly 11% taken by the ten largest. Material: PBMCs or T cells enriched from blood (not recorded which). These TCRs come from a man aged 45-65 years who had recovered from COVID-19.

The J gene is TRBJ1-6, the V gene TRBV25-1; possible D gene TRBD1, 6 bases. Trimming stripped 6 bases from V and 9 bases from J, with 24 bases between. The CDR3 loop spans 17 amino acids. Germline CDR1 is MGHDK and CDR2 is SYGVNS. CDR3 DNA sequence: TGTGCCAGCAGACCTATGGATTTCAGGGGTCCTGGTTCACCCCTCCACTTT. Translated: CASRPMDFRGPGSPLHF.

The V gene is TRBV11-2, the J gene TRBJ2-1; D call uncertain. The CDR3 contains 13 residues. In germline, CDR1 is SGHAT, CDR2 FQNNGV. V lost 2 bases to trimming and J lost 6 bases, with 8 bases between them. The CDR3 is CASSLPTLNEQFF. DNA of the CDR3: TGTGCCAGCAGCTTACCCACTCTCAATGAGCAGTTCTTC.

V usage is TRBV5-1 and J usage is TRBJ2-1; D is unclear. Deletions cut 0 bases from V and 2 bases from J, with 12 bases between. The germline V gene encodes CDR1 SGHRS and CDR2 YFSETQ. The CDR3 consists of 16 residues. The CDR3 loop is CASSLGTGSPYNEQFF. In nucleotides, the CDR3 is TGCGCCAGCAGCTTGGGAACGGGTAGCCCCTACAATGAGCAGTTCTTC.

The J gene is TRBJ2-7, the V gene TRBV28, with TRBD2 identical over 9 bases. The length of the CDR3 is 18 residues. Per germline, CDR1 MDHEN and CDR2 SYDVKM. Germline trimming cut 3 bases from V and 3 bases from J; bases unmatched to any gene: 15. This chain's CDR3 is CASSFMSGGPRFDYEQYF. The DNA for the CDR3 is TGTGCCAGCAGTTTCATGAGCGGGGGGCCGCGCTTTGACTACGAGCAGTACTTC.

The V and J genes are TRBV27 and TRBJ1-2; 7 positions match TRBD1. The CDR3 runs to 13 residues. Germline lookup yields CDR1 MNHEY and CDR2 SMNVEV (reference sequence). Trimming took 7 bases from V and 5 from J; bases not matched to a gene: 7. The CDR3 is CASKDRVSYGYTF. CDR3 nucleotide sequence: TGTGCCAGCAAAGACAGGGTTTCATATGGCTACACCTTC.

The chain uses TRBV2 and TRBJ2-7; D is possibly TRBD1 (5 bases). The CDR3 length is 15 residues. Germline CDR1 and CDR2: SNHLY and FYNNEI. With 6 bases removed from V and 5 bases from J, the gap between germline ends came to 20 bases. The CDR3, as DNA: TGTGCCAGCAGCGAACCTGACAGAGGTTTAGACGAGCAGTACTTC. Encoded protein: CASSEPDRGLDEQYF.

This sequence joins TRBV28 and TRBJ1-2; D perhaps matches TRBD1 (5 bases). Germline V CDR1 and CDR2: MDHEN, SYDVKM. The CDR3 is 12 amino acids. The V and J ends lost 1 base and 7 bases respectively, with 7 bases between them. The chain's CDR3 is CASSLSGVGYTF. DNA of the CDR3: TGTGCCAGCAGTTTATCGGGGGTTGGCTACACCTTC.

The chain recombines TRBV9 with TRBJ2-1; no reliable D call. CDR1 and CDR2 (germline): SGDLS, YYNGEE. Trimming removed 0 bases from V and 0 bases from J, with 7 bases in between. This CDR3 has 15 amino acids. This chain's CDR3 is CASSVGSSSYNEQFF. The CDR3 DNA sequence: TGTGCCAGCAGCGTAGGGTCGAGCTCCTACAATGAGCAGTTCTTC.

V usage is TRBV29-1 and J usage is TRBJ2-5; 9 bases align to TRBD1. The CDR3 covers 14 residues. Germline lookup yields CDR1 SQVTM and CDR2 ANQGSEA. The V gene end was trimmed by 6 bases and the J gene end by 5 bases; junction bases not matched to a gene: 10. The CDR3 here is CSVAAGTGWETQYF. The CDR3 DNA is TGCAGCGTGGCCGCCGGGACAGGGTGGGAGACCCAGTACTTC. Using reference TRBV29-1 and TRBJ2-5 for the parts outside the CDR3, the full variable domain is SAVISQKPSRDICQRGTSLTIQCQVDSQVTMMFWYRQQPGQSLTLIATANQGSEATYESGFVIDKFPISRPNLTFSTLTVSNMSPEDSSIYLCSVAAGTGWETQYFGPGTRLLVL.

This clone was seen only a few times. The chain carries TRBV5-1 and TRBJ1-2; D unclear. Deletions cut 4 bases from V and 3 bases from J, with 7 bases between. The CDR3 sequence is 12 residues long. CDR1 SGHRS and CDR2 YFSETQ come from the germline V gene. The CDR3 here is CASSEEDYGYTF. CDR3 DNA: TGCGCCAGCAGCGAGGAAGACTATGGCTACACCTTC.

The gene calls are TRBV9 and TRBJ2-5; TRBD2 aligns across 13 bases. V was pared by 5 bases and J by 1 base, with 5 bases of the junction left unmatched. Germline lookup yields CDR1 SGDLS and CDR2 YYNGEE. CDR3 length: 16 amino acids. CDR3 protein: CASSEGTSGVQETQYF. The CDR3 DNA reads as TGTGCCAGCAGTGAGGGGACTAGCGGGGTCCAAGAGACCCAGTACTTC.

The J gene is TRBJ1-2, the V gene TRBV28; tentative D call: TRBD1 (6 bases). Germline values: CDR1 MDHEN, CDR2 SYDVKM. Trimming took 10 bases from V and 6 from J, leaving 18 bases between them. The CDR3 contains 13 residues. The CDR3 DNA follows: TGTGCCACAGGGGACGGAGCTATAAATGGCTACACCTTC. Translation gives CATGDGAINGYTF.

This chain joins TRBV24-1 and TRBJ2-5; 8 bases are shared with TRBD1. Losses at the gene ends were 4 bases for V and 4 bases for J; bases not matched to a gene: 7. The germline gives CDR1 KGHDR, CDR2 SFDVKD. The CDR3 spans 15 residues. The CDR3 DNA reads as TGTGCCACCAGTGACGCTACCGGGACAGGAGAGACCCAGTACTTC. Its translation: CATSDATGTGETQYF.

The chain carries TRBV28 and TRBJ2-3; the D gene is possibly TRBD2 (6 bases). CDR1 MDHEN and CDR2 SYDVKM come from the germline V gene. The ends were cut back, 5 bases at V and 0 bases at J, with 15 bases in the middle. The CDR3 covers 16 residues. The CDR3 nucleotides are TGTGCCAGCAGTATGGGCAGGCTAGCGAGCACAGATACGCAGTATTTT. Translated: CASSMGRLASTDTQYF.

The CDR3 is CASSYRGLLDTIYF. The CDR3, as DNA: TGTGCCAGCAGTTACAGGGGCCTCCTGGACACCATATATTTT. The V call is TRBV6-5, the J call TRBJ1-3; D is possibly TRBD1 (5 bases). The CDR3 length is 14 residues. V was clipped by 2 bases and J by 8 bases, with 13 bases between them. CDR1 and CDR2 (germline): MNHEY, SVGAGI.

The J gene is TRBJ2-3, the V gene TRBV16; maybe TRBD2 (5 bases). V lost 4 bases, J lost 4 bases, and 9 bases lay in between. Germline CDR1 and CDR2: KGHSY and FQNENV. The CDR3 covers 13 residues. CDR3 amino acids: CASSRLAPDTQYF. The CDR3 coding sequence is TGTGCCAGCAGCCGCCTAGCCCCAGATACGCAGTATTTT.

The chain carries TRBV11-3 and TRBJ1-1; no definite D call. Per the germline V gene, CDR1 is SGHNT and CDR2 is YENEEA. The germline V and J ends were trimmed by 5 bases and 4 bases, with 11 bases remaining between them. This CDR3 is built from 13 residues. The CDR3 nucleotides are TGTGCCAGCAGCCGCACACCGGGCACTGAAGCTTTCTTT. Protein sequence: CASSRTPGTEAFF. Full variable domain (outside the CDR3, taken from reference TRBV11-3 and TRBJ1-1): EAGVVQSPRYKIIEKKQPVAFWCNPISGHNTLYWYLQNLGQGPELLIRYENEEAVDDSQLPKDRFSAERLKGVDSTLKIQPAELGDSAVYLCASSRTPGTEAFFGQGTRLTVV.

This chain's CDR3 is CASSYSGRDGYTF. CDR3 DNA sequence: TGTGCCAGCAGCTATTCAGGTCGTGATGGCTACACCTTC. The chain couples TRBV7-3 to TRBJ1-2, with D hard to call. V was clipped by 4 bases and J by 6 bases, with 12 bases between them. CDR1 is SGHTA and CDR2 is FQGTGA in the germline V gene. This CDR3 is 13 amino acids long.

The chain uses TRBV5-1 and TRBJ2-7; a weak D match, TRBD2 (5 bases). CDR1 SGHRS and CDR2 YFSETQ come from the germline V gene. This CDR3 has 13 residues. Trimming shortened V by 0 bases and J by 3 bases, and 7 bases separated the two germline ends. The CDR3 DNA sequence: TGCGCCAGCAGCTTGGGGGAGAGCTACGAGCAGTACTTC. Protein sequence: CASSLGESYEQYF.

The chain recombines TRBV2 with TRBJ2-2; D possibly corresponds to TRBD1 (6 bases). Germline V gives CDR1 SNHLY, CDR2 FYNNEI. V was cut by 8 bases and J by 1 base, with 14 bases left in between. This CDR3 comprises 15 residues. In DNA, the CDR3 is TGTGCCAGCGGGGGCACAACGTTGAACACCGGGGAGCTGTTTTTT. Its protein product is CASGGTTLNTGELFF.